One and the same sample provided the 24 T cell receptor beta chains below, sequenced in a study of CD8 T cells in ankylosing spondylitis. No antigen has been identified for these receptors. Overall study findings and caveats: Characteristic, it appeared, of ankylosing spondylitis blood was a TCR beta motif of several highly homologous variants.

TCRdb reprocessed the 5' RACE reads via MiXCR and lists one record per CDR3 protein. The sample includes approximately 540,000 distinct CDR3 sequences, roughly an eighth of them seen just once. The specimen sequenced was blood, either unsorted or a sorted T cell fraction (not recorded which). The receptor set was obtained from a male donor with ankylosing spondylitis.

The chain combines TRBV20-1 with TRBJ2-1; TRBD2 matches 10 bases. After removal of 3 bases from V and 8 bases from J, the junction contained 4 bases not matched to a gene. Germline V gives CDR1 DFQATT, CDR2 SNEGSKA (reference sequence). The CDR3 covers 13 residues. The CDR3: CSASRAGGDEQFF. The CDR3 bases are TGCAGTGCTAGCCGAGCGGGAGGGGATGAGCAGTTCTTC.

This clonotype showed up just a few times. V is TRBV7-9 and J is TRBJ2-6, with unresolved D. Deletions cut 5 bases from V and 0 bases from J, with 5 bases between. Germline CDR1 is SEHNR and CDR2 is FQNEAQ (reference sequence). The length of the CDR3 is 14 residues. The CDR3 bases are TGTGCCAGCAGCCGTATCTCTGGGGCCAACGTCCTGACTTTC. Translation: CASSRISGANVLTF.

This chain connects TRBV10-2 to TRBJ2-7; no definite D call. V lost 3 bases to trimming and J lost 0 bases, with 9 bases between them. The CDR3 covers 14 residues. Germline assignment: CDR1 WSHSY and CDR2 SAAADI. CDR3 region: CASSDPPRSYEQYV. The CDR3 nucleotides are TGCGCCAGCAGTGATCCCCCCCGCTCCTACGAGCAGTACGTC.

CDR3 residues: CASSDASDWRYTF. CDR3 nucleotide sequence: TGTGCCAGCAGCGACGCGTCAGATTGGCGCTACACCTTC. The chain carries TRBV6-2 or TRBV6-3 and TRBJ1-2, with D hard to call. CDR3 length equals 13 residues. Per germline, CDR1 MNHEY and CDR2 SVGEGT. Trimming removed 6 bases at V and 9 bases at J, with 17 bases between.

The table lists this clonotype with many counts. The V call is TRBV29-1, the J call TRBJ2-7, with D perhaps given as TRBD1 or TRBD2 (7 bases each). The CDR3 length is 14 residues. Germline-derived CDR1 and CDR2 are SQVTM and ANQGSEA. Trimming shortened V by 7 bases and J by 1 base, and 17 bases separated the two germline ends. Here the CDR3 reads CSARGGGESYEQYF. In nucleotides, the CDR3 is TGCAGCGCTAGGGGAGGGGGCGAGTCCTACGAGCAGTACTTC.

This chain uses TRBV20-1 with TRBJ2-2; 7 bases are a match to TRBD2. The CDR3 is made up of 15 amino acids. Germline V gives CDR1 DFQATT, CDR2 SNEGSKA (reference sequence). Germline trimming cut 1 base from V and 0 bases from J; bases unmatched to any gene: 2. The CDR3 DNA reads as TGCAGTGCTAGAGTGGCGGGGGCGAACACCGGGGAGCTGTTTTTT. Translation: CSARVAGANTGELFF.

The V call is TRBV11-3, the J call TRBJ1-1; 8 bases map to TRBD1. CDR3 size: 14 residues. V dropped 4 bases and J dropped 5; count of bases not matched to a gene: 6. CDR1 is SGHNT and CDR2 is YENEEA in the germline V gene. The CDR3 DNA follows: TGTGCCAGCAGCTCCTCAGGGGGCTGGACTGAAGCTTTCTTT. It is translated as CASSSSGGWTEAFF.

V gene TRBV21-1 combines with J gene TRBJ2-3; the DNA was not compared with TRBD1, the D call given in the table. TRBV21-1 is a listed pseudogene. CDR3 size: 18 residues. CDR3 nucleotide sequence: TGTGCCAGCAGCACGACTATGTTCGCGCCCCAGGAAGGAGATACGCAGTATTTT. Residues: CASSTTMFAPQEGDTQYF.

This clonotype appeared a few times. CDR3 region: CATSESDRVNGYTF. The CDR3 DNA is TGTGCCACCAGTGAGTCCGACAGGGTCAATGGCTACACCTTC. The rearrangement links TRBV24-1 to TRBJ1-2, with 7 nucleotides matching TRBD1. The CDR3 spans 14 residues. The trim removed 4 bases at V and 6 bases at J, leaving 7 bases unmatched. The germline V gene encodes CDR1 KGHDR and CDR2 SFDVKD.

This clonotype has a handful of counts. The chain links TRBV7-8 to TRBJ2-1, with 7 bases lining up with TRBD2. The CDR3 is made up of 12 amino acids. Germline-derived CDR1 and CDR2 are SGHVS and FQNEAQ. The ends lost 4 bases at V and 12 bases at J; junction bases unmatched: 6. The CDR3 loop reads CASSSQTSPQFF. CDR3 DNA: TGTGCCAGCAGCTCACAGACTAGCCCGCAGTTCTTC.

This clonotype was picked up a small number of times. The chain couples TRBV5-1 to TRBJ1-1; possible D gene TRBD1, 6 bases. There are 18 residues in the CDR3. The V gene's germline CDR1 is SGHRS and CDR2 YFSETQ. V lost 4 bases, J lost 3 bases, and 25 bases lay in between. CDR3 in amino acids: CASSILQGRSGRDTEAFF. In DNA, the CDR3 is TGCGCCAGCAGCATACTCCAGGGGCGATCGGGTAGGGACACTGAAGCTTTCTTT.

The chain joins TRBV6-1 to TRBJ2-3; 8 bases map to TRBD1. Germline assignment: CDR1 MNHNS and CDR2 SASEGT. The J segment lost 2 bases and the V segment lost 6 bases, leaving 4 bases of the junction unmatched. The CDR3 runs 14 residues. The CDR3 DNA sequence: TGTGCCAGCAGAGACAGGGGTAACACAGATACGCAGTATTTT. Translated, it gives CASRDRGNTDTQYF.

This clonotype was counted many times. V is TRBV7-9 and J is TRBJ1-5; the D is unclear. CDR3 length: 13 residues. Germline V gene sequence: CDR1 SEHNR, CDR2 FQNEAQ (reference sequence). V shed 3 bases and J shed 1 base, with 4 bases lying between them. DNA of the CDR3: TGTGCCAGCAGCTTGTTCAGCAATCAGCCCCAGCATTTT. As protein: CASSLFSNQPQHF.

This clonotype was picked up a small number of times. The CDR3 here is CATSRAPTGRYEQYF. The CDR3 DNA reads as TGTGCCACCAGCAGAGCCCCTACAGGGCGCTACGAGCAGTACTTC. The rearrangement joins TRBV15 to TRBJ2-7; a weak D match, TRBD1 (6 bases). V lost 1 base and J lost 3, with 13 bases in between. Germline V gene sequence: CDR1 LNHNV, CDR2 YYDKDF (reference sequence). The CDR3 has 15 residues.

This clonotype turned up a few times. The rearrangement joins TRBV20-1 to TRBJ1-5; 10 positions agree with TRBD1. CDR1 is DFQATT, CDR2 SNEGSKA, per germline (reference sequence). The J segment lost 6 bases and the V segment lost 4 bases, leaving 9 bases of the junction unmatched. The CDR3 extends over 15 amino acids. This chain's CDR3 is CSAIRQGAVGQPQHF. The CDR3 DNA sequence: TGCAGTGCTATTAGACAGGGGGCTGTAGGTCAGCCCCAGCATTTT.

This clonotype was seen only a few times. The chain carries TRBV28 and TRBJ1-5; TRBD1 might be the D (5 bases). The germline V gene encodes CDR1 MDHEN and CDR2 SYDVKM. The CDR3 contains 16 residues. V was pared by 7 bases and J by 0 bases, with 16 bases between. The DNA for the CDR3 is TGTGCCAGCACCCAGCCCCGAGGGGCTAGCAATCAGCCCCAGCATTTT. It encodes CASTQPRGASNQPQHF.

This clonotype was observed many times. A read error may account for a junction end that differs from germline. The chain uses TRBV3-1 and TRBJ2-1; possible D gene TRBD2, 6 bases. CDR3 length equals 11 residues. Germline CDR1 is LGHDT and CDR2 is YNNKEL (reference sequence). In DNA, the CDR3 is TGTGCCAGCAGCTCTCTCAGGGAGGCCGCCTTC. The encoded protein is CASSSLREAAF.

V usage is TRBV6-1 and J usage is TRBJ1-5, with D tentatively TRBD1 (5 bases). The CDR3 loop spans 15 amino acids. CDR1 is MNHNS, CDR2 SASEGT, per germline. The V end was cut by 4 bases, the J end by 2 bases, with 12 bases between. The CDR3: CASSANRGRNQPQHF. In nucleotides, the CDR3 is TGTGCCAGCAGTGCGAACCGGGGCCGCAATCAGCCCCAGCATTTT.

This clonotype has a handful of counts. The gene calls are TRBV9 and TRBJ1-2, with D tentatively TRBD1 (6 bases). V gave up 0 bases and J gave up 4 bases, with 10 bases separating them. Looked up from germline, CDR1 is SGDLS and CDR2 is YYNGEE. This CDR3 region has 14 residues. CDR3 bases: TGTGCCAGCAGCGTAGAGGGGGAAACCTATGGCTACACCTTC. It specifies CASSVEGETYGYTF.

With regard to this clonotype: An end of the junction does not agree with germline; a read error may underlie this. The chain joins TRBV7-2 to TRBJ2-7, with D unclear. This CDR3 is built from 16 residues. Per the germline V gene, CDR1 is SGHTA and CDR2 is FQGNSA. The CDR3 DNA follows: TGTGCCAGCAGCTTAAACCCTGGGTTTAGCCGATACGGGCAGTACTTC. Translation gives CASSLNPGFSRYGQYF.

The rearrangement uses TRBV15 and TRBJ2-3, with D uncertain. V lost 1 base and J 4 bases, leaving 9 bases between the germline ends. CDR1 and CDR2 from the germline V gene are LNHNV and YYDKDF (reference sequence). CDR3 size: 14 residues. The CDR3 region has the DNA TGTGCCACCAGCAGAGGTATCGTAGCAGATACGCAGTATTTT. Residues: CATSRGIVADTQYF.

The V gene is TRBV2, the J gene TRBJ2-1, with 7 bases aligning to TRBD2. CDR1 is SNHLY, CDR2 FYNNEI, per germline. J lost 5 bases, V lost 6 bases, and 7 bases had no gene match. The CDR3 covers 14 residues. The CDR3 region is CASRIDGTNNEQFF. In nucleotides, the CDR3 is TGTGCCAGCAGAATCGACGGGACTAACAATGAGCAGTTCTTC.

The chain uses TRBV11-2 and TRBJ2-2; 9 bases align to TRBD2. Unmatched junction bases numbered 6, after V lost 2 bases and J lost 8 bases. This CDR3 has 15 residues. In germline, CDR1 is SGHAT, CDR2 FQNNGV. As DNA, the CDR3 is TGTGCCAGCAGCTTACGACTAGCGGACCGGGGGGAGCTGTTTTTT. It translates to CASSLRLADRGELFF.

There are a few counts of this clonotype. CDR3 nucleotide sequence: TGTGCCAGCAGGTATACCGGGACAGATGGCTACACCTTC. Amino acids: CASRYTGTDGYTF. The chain joins TRBV3-1 to TRBJ1-2; 7 bases fit TRBD1. V was clipped by 6 bases and J by 6 bases; unmatched bases: 7. Germline V CDR1 and CDR2: LGHDT, YNNKEL (reference sequence). The CDR3 has 13 amino acids.